This T cell receptor (beta chain) is drawn from a study of blood T cell repertoires in COVID-19. Study information: Researchers got acute and convalescent COVID-19 samples from the United States, Italy and Spain. Sources were T cells, B-cell-depleted T cells, or PBMCs; the material itself was cDNA or gDNA.

Profiling relied on immunoSEQ multiplex PCR, and the TCRdb table lists in-frame clones only, not all of them. Of about 330,000 clones listed, around 87% were seen once; the top ten hold about 5%. Sequences were obtained from PBMCs or T cells enriched from blood (not recorded which). The sequence was obtained from a woman under 40 who had recovered from COVID-19.

The CDR3 region is CASSPPQVETQYF. In nucleotides, the CDR3 is TGCGCCAGCAGCCCACCACAGGTAGAGACCCAGTACTTC. The chain has TRBV5-1 and TRBJ2-5; tentative D call: TRBD1 (5 bases). The ends were cut back, 4 bases at V and 4 bases at J, with 11 bases in the middle. The CDR3 loop spans 13 amino acids. Germline V CDR1 and CDR2: SGHRS, YFSETQ.